These 12 T cell receptor beta chains were all obtained from the same sample, sequenced in a study of T-cell reconstitution after alpha-beta-depleted transplantation in children. Unique molecular identifiers featured in how the TCRbeta library was prepared. TCRdb re-analysed the PCR reads in MiXCR, keeping a single row per CDR3 protein. The table lists about 540,000 distinct CDR3 sequences, 18% of them singletons, with 3.3% in the top ten. Sequenced material: PBMCs from the stem cell graft donor, taken from the stem cell graft. These receptors originate from a human donor who donated a stem cell graft to a child with acute lymphoblastic leukemia.

In its sample, this clonotype was seen a few times. V gene TRBV5-1 combines with J gene TRBJ2-7; D is unclear. The CDR3 totals 12 residues. The V gene lost 0 bases and the J gene lost 5 bases, with 6 bases spanning the gap. Germline V CDR1 and CDR2: SGHRS, YFSETQ. For the CDR3, the DNA is TGCGCCAGCAGCTTGGCAAGGGACGAGCAGTACTTC. Protein sequence: CASSLARDEQYF.

The chain is built from TRBV4-1 and TRBJ2-5, with a tentative D call TRBD2 (5 bases). Germline values: CDR1 MGHRA, CDR2 YSYEKL. The CDR3 totals 18 residues. Trimming cost V 0 bases and J 1 base, with 18 bases left between them. This CDR3 reads CASSQDQPPRTLQETQYF. For the CDR3, the DNA is TGCGCCAGCAGCCAAGATCAACCGCCGCGGACTCTCCAAGAGACCCAGTACTTC.

Comment on this clonotype: The CDR3 ends on some other residue instead of the conserved phenylalanine or tryptophan, so this is likely a read error. This chain links TRBV27 with TRBJ1-5, with unresolved D. V was cut by 0 bases and J by 0 bases, with 9 bases left in between. This CDR3 is built from 16 residues. The germline V gene has CDR1 MNHEY and CDR2 SMNVEV (reference sequence). CDR3 loop: CASSLSPGVSNQPQHS. The CDR3 region has the DNA TGTGCCAGCAGTTTATCCCCGGGTGTTAGCAATCAGCCCCAGCATTCT.

This clonotype has only a few counts. The chain has TRBV7-8 and TRBJ2-7; D is possibly TRBD1 (6 bases). Germline CDR1 and CDR2: SGHVS and FQNEAQ. The CDR3 has 14 residues. V lost 5 bases to trimming and J lost 3 bases, with 14 bases between them. In DNA form, the CDR3 reads TGTGCCAGCAGCCCGTACAAACAGGGCTACGAGCAGTACTTC. Translation gives CASSPYKQGYEQYF. Filled out from reference TRBV7-8 and TRBJ2-7, the complete variable domain reads GAGVSQSPRYKVAKRGQDVALRCDPISGHVSLFWYQQALGQGPEFLTYFQNEAQLDKSGLPSDRFFAERPEGSVSTLKIQRTQQEDSAVYLCASSPYKQGYEQYFGPGTRLTVT.

The rearrangement uses TRBV5-1 and TRBJ2-1; a possible D gene is TRBD2 (6 bases). The CDR3 has 15 amino acids. V was pared by 4 bases and J by 2 bases, with 13 bases between. Germline V gene sequence: CDR1 SGHRS, CDR2 YFSETQ. The CDR3 reads CASSLEGEAYNEQFF. CDR3 DNA sequence: TGCGCCAGCAGCCTGGAAGGGGAGGCCTACAATGAGCAGTTCTTC.

This sequence joins TRBV7-9 and TRBJ2-1; a possible D gene is TRBD2 (6 bases). The germline V gene encodes CDR1 SEHNR and CDR2 FQNEAQ (reference sequence). This CDR3 spans 16 amino acids. V was cut by 5 bases and J by 0 bases, with 14 bases left in between. Here the CDR3 DNA reads TGTGCCAGCAGCCCGCCCGGGACTCGCTCCTACAATGAGCAGTTCTTC. Its translation: CASSPPGTRSYNEQFF.

This clonotype came up a few times. The rearrangement joins TRBV20-1 to TRBJ2-1; D possibly corresponds to TRBD1 (6 bases). Looked up from germline, CDR1 is DFQATT and CDR2 is SNEGSKA (reference sequence). Deletions cut 6 bases from V and 0 bases from J, with 15 bases between. The CDR3 has 15 residues. The CDR3: CSATDRSSSYNEQFF. The CDR3 DNA sequence: TGCAGTGCCACCGACAGGTCTAGCTCCTACAATGAGCAGTTCTTC.

The chain uses TRBV5-1 and TRBJ2-1, with a weak D call TRBD1 (5 bases). CDR3 length: 15 amino acids. From germline, CDR1 is SGHRS and CDR2 YFSETQ. The germline V and J ends were trimmed by 1 base and 5 bases, with 13 bases remaining between them. CDR3 protein: CASSLTTETHNEQFF. In DNA, the CDR3 is TGCGCCAGCAGCTTGACGACAGAGACCCACAATGAGCAGTTCTTC.

A word on this clonotype: At one end, the junction sequence differs from germline, possibly due to a read error. The chain uses TRBV5-1 and TRBJ2-5; D unclear. The CDR3 sequence is 13 residues long. Germline-derived CDR1 and CDR2 are SGHRS and YFSETQ. The CDR3 loop is CASRLANQETQYF. The CDR3 DNA reads TGCGCCAGCAGATTGGCCAATCAAGAGACCCAGTACTTC.

The V gene is TRBV18, the J gene TRBJ2-7, with D perhaps matching TRBD1 or TRBD2 (5 bases each). This CDR3 comprises 13 residues. Trimming took 0 bases from V and 5 from J, leaving 8 bases between them. Per germline, CDR1 KGHSH and CDR2 LQKENI. CDR3 coding DNA: TGTGCCAGCTCACCACCGGGGGAAAACGAGCAGTACTTC. Translating gives CASSPPGENEQYF.

This chain uses TRBV6-1 with TRBJ1-3; 7 nucleotides line up with TRBD1. The CDR3 consists of 14 residues. Germline CDR1 reads MNHNS; CDR2 reads SASEGT. Trimming cost V 6 bases and J 3 bases; bases outside gene matches: 5. The CDR3 DNA sequence: TGTGCCAGCAGCGACAGGGCGAGTGGAAACACCATATATTTT. Translation: CASSDRASGNTIYF.

The chain carries TRBV9 and TRBJ2-1; maybe TRBD2 (5 bases). Germline lookup yields CDR1 SGDLS and CDR2 YYNGEE. The CDR3 is 15 amino acids. V lost 1 base and J lost 1, with 9 bases in between. This CDR3 is CASSVRERSYNEQFF. The CDR3 DNA sequence: TGTGCCAGCAGCGTAAGGGAGAGATCCTACAATGAGCAGTTCTTC.